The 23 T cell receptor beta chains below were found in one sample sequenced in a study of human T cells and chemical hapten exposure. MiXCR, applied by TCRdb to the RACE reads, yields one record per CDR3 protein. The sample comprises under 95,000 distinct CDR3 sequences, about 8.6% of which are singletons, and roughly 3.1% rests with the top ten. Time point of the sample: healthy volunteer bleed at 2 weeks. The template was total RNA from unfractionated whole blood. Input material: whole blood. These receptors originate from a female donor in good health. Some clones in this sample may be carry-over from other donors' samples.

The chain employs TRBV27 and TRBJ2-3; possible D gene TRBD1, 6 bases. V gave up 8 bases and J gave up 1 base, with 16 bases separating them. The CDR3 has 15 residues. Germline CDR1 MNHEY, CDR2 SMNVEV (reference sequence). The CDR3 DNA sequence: TGTGCCAGCGGAGAAACAGGGTATGGCACAGATACGCAGTATTTT. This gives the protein CASGETGYGTDTQYF.

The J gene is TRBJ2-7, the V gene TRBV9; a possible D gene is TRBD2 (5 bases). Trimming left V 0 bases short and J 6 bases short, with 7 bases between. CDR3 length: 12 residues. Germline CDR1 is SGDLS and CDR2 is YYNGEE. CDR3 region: CASSVVGGEQYF. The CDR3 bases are TGTGCCAGCAGCGTAGTCGGAGGCGAGCAGTACTTC.

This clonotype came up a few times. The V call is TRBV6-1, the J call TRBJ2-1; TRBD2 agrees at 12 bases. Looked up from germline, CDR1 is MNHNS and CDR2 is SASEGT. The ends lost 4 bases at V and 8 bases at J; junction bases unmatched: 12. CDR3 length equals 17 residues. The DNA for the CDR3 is TGTGCCAGCAGTGCCGGACTAGCGGGACTTTACGTCGATGAGCAGTTCTTC. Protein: CASSAGLAGLYVDEQFF.

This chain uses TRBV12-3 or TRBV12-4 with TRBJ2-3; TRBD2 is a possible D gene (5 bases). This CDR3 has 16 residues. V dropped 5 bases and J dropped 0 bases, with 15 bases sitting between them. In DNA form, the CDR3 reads TGTGCCAGCAGTCGTAGCCGGGGTTACAGCACAGATACGCAGTATTTT. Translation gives CASSRSRGYSTDTQYF.

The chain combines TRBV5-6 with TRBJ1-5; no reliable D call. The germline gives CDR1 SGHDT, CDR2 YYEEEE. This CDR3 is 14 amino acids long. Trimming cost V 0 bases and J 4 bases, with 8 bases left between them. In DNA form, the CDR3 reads TGTGCCAGCAGCTTGGGCCAGCCTAATCAGCCCCAGCATTTT. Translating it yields CASSLGQPNQPQHF. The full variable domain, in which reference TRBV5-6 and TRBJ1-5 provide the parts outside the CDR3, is DAGVTQSPTHLIKTRGQQVTLRCSPKSGHDTVSWYQQALGQGPQFIFQYYEEEERQRGNFPDRFSGHQFPNYSSELNVNALLLGDSALYLCASSLGQPNQPQHFGDGTRLSIL.

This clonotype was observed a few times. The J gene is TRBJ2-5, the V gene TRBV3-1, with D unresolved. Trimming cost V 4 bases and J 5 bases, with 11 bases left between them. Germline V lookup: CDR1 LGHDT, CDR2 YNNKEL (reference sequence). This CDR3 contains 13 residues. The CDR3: CASSLRSVETQYF. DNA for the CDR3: TGTGCCAGCAGCCTCCGAAGCGTGGAGACCCAGTACTTC.

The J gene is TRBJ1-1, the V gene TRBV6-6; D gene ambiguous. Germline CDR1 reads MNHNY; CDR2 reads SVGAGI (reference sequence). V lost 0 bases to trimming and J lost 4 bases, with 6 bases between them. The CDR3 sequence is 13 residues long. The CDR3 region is CASSYSGFTEAFF. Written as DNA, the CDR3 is TGTGCCAGCAGTTACTCAGGGTTCACTGAAGCTTTCTTT.

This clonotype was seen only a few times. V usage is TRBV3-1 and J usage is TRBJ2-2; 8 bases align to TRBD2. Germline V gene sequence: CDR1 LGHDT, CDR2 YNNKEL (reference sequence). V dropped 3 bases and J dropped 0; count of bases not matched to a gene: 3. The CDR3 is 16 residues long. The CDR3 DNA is TGTGCCAGCAGCCATATAGCGGGACCGAACACCGGGGAGCTGTTTTTT. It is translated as CASSHIAGPNTGELFF.

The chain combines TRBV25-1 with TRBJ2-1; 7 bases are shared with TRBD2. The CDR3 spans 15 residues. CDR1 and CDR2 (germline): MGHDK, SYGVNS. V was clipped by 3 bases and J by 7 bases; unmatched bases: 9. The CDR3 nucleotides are TGTGCCAGCAGTGATGCCGGCGGGAGTGGTAATGAGCAGTTCTTC. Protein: CASSDAGGSGNEQFF.

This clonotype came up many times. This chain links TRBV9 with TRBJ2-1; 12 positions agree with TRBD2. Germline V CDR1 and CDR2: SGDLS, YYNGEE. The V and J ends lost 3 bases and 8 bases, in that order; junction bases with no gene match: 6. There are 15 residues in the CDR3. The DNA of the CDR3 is TGTGCCAGCAGCGGTGGACTAGCGGGATACTATGAGCAGTTCTTC. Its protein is CASSGGLAGYYEQFF.

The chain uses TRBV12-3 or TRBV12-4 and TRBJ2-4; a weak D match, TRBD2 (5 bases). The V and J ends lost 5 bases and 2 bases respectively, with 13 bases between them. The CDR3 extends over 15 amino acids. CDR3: CASSPASRTKNIQYF. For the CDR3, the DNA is TGTGCCAGCAGTCCGGCTAGCCGGACCAAAAACATTCAGTACTTC.

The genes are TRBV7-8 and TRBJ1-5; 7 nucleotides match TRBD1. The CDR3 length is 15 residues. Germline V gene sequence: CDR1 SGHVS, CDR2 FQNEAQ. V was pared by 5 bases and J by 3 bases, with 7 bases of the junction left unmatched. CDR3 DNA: TGTGCCAGCAGCCCTCTGACAGGGATCAATCAGCCCCAGCATTTT. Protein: CASSPLTGINQPQHF.

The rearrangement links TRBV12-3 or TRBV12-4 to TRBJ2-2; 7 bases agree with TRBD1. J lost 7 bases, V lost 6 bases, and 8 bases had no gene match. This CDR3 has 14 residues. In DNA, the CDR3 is TGTGCCAGCAGACAGGGGATCTTTATCGGGGAGCTGTTTTTT. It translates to CASRQGIFIGELFF.

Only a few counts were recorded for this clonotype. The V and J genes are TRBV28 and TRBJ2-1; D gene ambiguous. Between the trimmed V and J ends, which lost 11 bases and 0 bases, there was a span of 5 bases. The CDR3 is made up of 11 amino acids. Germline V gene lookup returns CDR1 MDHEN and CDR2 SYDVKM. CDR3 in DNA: TGTGCCTTACGCTCCTACAATGAGCAGTTCTTC. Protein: CALRSYNEQFF.

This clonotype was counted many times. CDR3 loop: CASSQGPDTQYF. The CDR3 DNA reads as TGTGCCAGCTCGCAGGGACCAGATACGCAGTATTTT. The rearrangement uses TRBV28 and TRBJ2-3; either TRBD1 or TRBD2 may supply D (5 bases each). Germline values: CDR1 MDHEN, CDR2 SYDVKM. Trimming removed 8 bases at V and 4 bases at J, with 10 bases between. CDR3 length: 12 amino acids.

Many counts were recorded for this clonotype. In nucleotides, the CDR3 is TGTGCCAGCAGTTTTGGGGGGGAGATACCAACTTATGGCTACACCTTC. Encoded protein: CASSFGGEIPTYGYTF. The chain combines TRBV12-3 or TRBV12-4 with TRBJ1-2; a weak D match, TRBD1 (5 bases). The CDR3 totals 16 residues. The V gene lost 3 bases and the J gene lost 5 bases, with 19 bases spanning the gap.

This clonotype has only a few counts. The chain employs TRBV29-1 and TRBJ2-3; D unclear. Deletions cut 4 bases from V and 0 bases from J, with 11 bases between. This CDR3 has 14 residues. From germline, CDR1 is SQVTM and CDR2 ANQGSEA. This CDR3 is CSVVSRSSTDTQYF. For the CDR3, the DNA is TGCAGCGTTGTAAGCAGGTCTAGCACAGATACGCAGTATTTT.

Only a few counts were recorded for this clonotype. CDR3 residues: CASRVSTRAMNTEAFF. CDR3 in DNA: TGCGCCAGCAGGGTTTCAACCAGGGCCATGAACACTGAAGCTTTCTTT. The chain carries TRBV10-2 and TRBJ1-1, with D possibly matching TRBD1 (5 bases). CDR1 is WSHSY and CDR2 is SAAADI in the germline V gene. V lost 6 bases to trimming and J lost 0 bases, with 17 bases between them. CDR3 length: 16 amino acids.

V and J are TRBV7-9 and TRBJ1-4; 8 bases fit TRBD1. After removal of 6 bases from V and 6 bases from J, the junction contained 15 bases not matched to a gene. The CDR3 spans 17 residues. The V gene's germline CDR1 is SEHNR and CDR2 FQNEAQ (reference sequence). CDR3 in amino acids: CASRSVNDRGAHEKLFF. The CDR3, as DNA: TGTGCCAGCAGGTCCGTGAATGACAGGGGCGCTCATGAAAAACTGTTTTTT.

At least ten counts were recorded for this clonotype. The CDR3 DNA is TGTGCCAGCAGTTATGGCAGAAGCTATGGCTACACCTTC. It is translated as CASSYGRSYGYTF. The chain links TRBV6-6 to TRBJ1-2, with unresolved D. The length of the CDR3 is 13 residues. Trimming removed 3 bases at V and 4 bases at J, with 9 bases between. The V gene's germline CDR1 is MNHNY and CDR2 SVGAGI (reference sequence).

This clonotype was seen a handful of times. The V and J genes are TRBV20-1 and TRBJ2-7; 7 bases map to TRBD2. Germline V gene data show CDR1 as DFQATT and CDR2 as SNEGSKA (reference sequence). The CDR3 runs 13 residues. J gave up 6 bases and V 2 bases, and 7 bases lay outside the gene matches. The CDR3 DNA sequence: TGCAGTGCTAGACCCAGCGGGGTCTCCGAGCAGTACTTC. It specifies CSARPSGVSEQYF.

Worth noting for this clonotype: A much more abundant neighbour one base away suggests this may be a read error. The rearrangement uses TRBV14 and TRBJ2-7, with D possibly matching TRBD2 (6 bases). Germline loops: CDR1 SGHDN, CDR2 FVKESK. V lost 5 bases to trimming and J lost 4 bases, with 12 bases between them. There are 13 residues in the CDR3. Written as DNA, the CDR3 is TGTGCCAGCAGCACGGGACTTCGTTACGAGCAGTACTTC. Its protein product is CASSTGLRYEQYF. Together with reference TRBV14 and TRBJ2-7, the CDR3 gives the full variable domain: EAGVTQFPSHSVIEKGQTVTLRCDPISGHDNLYWYRRVMGKEIKFLLHFVKESKQDESGMPNNRFLAERTGGTYSTLKVQPAELEDSGVYFCASSTGLRYEQYFGPGTRLTVT.

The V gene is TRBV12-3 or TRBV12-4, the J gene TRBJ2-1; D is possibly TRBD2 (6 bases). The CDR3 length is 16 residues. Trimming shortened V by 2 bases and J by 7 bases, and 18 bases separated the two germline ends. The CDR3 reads CASSLPGLGAGNEQFF. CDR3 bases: TGTGCCAGCAGTTTACCGGGACTGGGAGCTGGGAATGAGCAGTTCTTC.